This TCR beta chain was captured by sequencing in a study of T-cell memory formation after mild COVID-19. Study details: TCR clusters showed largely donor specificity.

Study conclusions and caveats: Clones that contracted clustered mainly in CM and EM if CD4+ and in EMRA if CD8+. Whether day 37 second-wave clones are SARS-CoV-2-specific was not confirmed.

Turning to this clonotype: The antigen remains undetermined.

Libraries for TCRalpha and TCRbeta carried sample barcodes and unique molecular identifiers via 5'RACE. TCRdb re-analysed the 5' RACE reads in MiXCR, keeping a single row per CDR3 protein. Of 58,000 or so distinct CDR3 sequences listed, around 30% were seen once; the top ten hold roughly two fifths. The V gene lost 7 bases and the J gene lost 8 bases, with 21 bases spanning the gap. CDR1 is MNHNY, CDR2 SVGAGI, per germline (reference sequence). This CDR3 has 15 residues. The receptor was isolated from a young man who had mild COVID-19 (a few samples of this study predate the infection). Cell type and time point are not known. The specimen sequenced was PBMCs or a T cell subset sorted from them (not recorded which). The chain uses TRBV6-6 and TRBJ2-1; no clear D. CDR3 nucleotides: TGTGCCAGCACCCCAACGGACGTTGAGCTTGATGAGCAGTTCTTC. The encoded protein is CASTPTDVELDEQFF.